This T cell receptor (beta chain) was captured by sequencing in a study of blood T cell repertoires in COVID-19. For the study at large: The United States, Italy and Spain provided the acute and convalescent COVID-19 samples. The cDNA or gDNA used as material had been derived from T cells, B-cell-depleted T cells, or PBMCs.

Authors' processing steps: Quantification of nucleated cells was approximated via reference gene primer amplification. Profiled with immunoSEQ multiplex PCR; TCRdb holds only in-frame clones, not every one. V, J and clone size were drawn from that table, and D and trimming were deduced from the DNA. The sample consists of around 68,000 clones, approximately 91% of them appearing once. There are 16 residues in the CDR3. V gave up 7 bases and J gave up 2 bases, with 17 bases separating them. Germline CDR1 reads SGHTA; CDR2 reads FQGNSA. The sequence came from a human donor in a cohort sampled during active COVID-19. The V call is TRBV7-2, the J call TRBJ2-2, with D maybe TRBD1 (5 bases). The sample taken for sequencing was peripheral blood. The CDR3 loop is CASTPRGPTNTGELFF. The CDR3 DNA follows: TGTGCCAGCACCCCAAGGGGCCCAACAAACACCGGGGAGCTGTTTTTT.